These 23 T cell receptor beta chains were all obtained from the same sample, sequenced in a study of CD8+CD57+ T cells in acquired aplastic anemia (dated by TCRdb to 2017 to 2018). Sequencing took place on an Illumina HiSeq 2000. Profiling of TCR beta VDJ combinations and CDR3 sequences used genomic DNA as the template. The public reads were quality trimmed at Q25 with fastp and then assembled into clones with MiXCR by TCRdb, keeping productive beta chains. CDR3 protein sequences are deduplicated, and each keeps its most common genes and DNA. This sample comprises over 150,000 distinct CDR3 sequences, just under 45% of them detected only once. The ten largest clones take up approximately 1.1% of the sample. The sample taken for sequencing was sorted CD4+, CD8+, or CD8+CD57+ T cells (not recorded which) from PBMCs. The receptors stem from a human donor in good health.

This clonotype was picked up many times. The J gene is TRBJ2-7, the V gene TRBV9; D assignment may be TRBD1 or TRBD2 (5 bases each). Germline V lookup: CDR1 SGDLS, CDR2 YYNGEE. The V end was cut by 4 bases, the J end by 3 bases, with 17 bases between. The CDR3 has 15 amino acids. CDR3 in amino acids: CASSTDLQRGYEQYF. The CDR3 nucleotides are TGTGCCAGCAGCACGGACCTCCAGAGGGGCTACGAGCAGTACTTC.

The V call is TRBV10-3, the J call TRBJ2-1; 16 nucleotides line up with TRBD2. Germline-derived CDR1 and CDR2 are ENHRY and SYGVKD. The V segment lost 7 bases and the J segment 10 bases; nucleotides outside the gene matches: 4. This CDR3 has 14 amino acids. CDR3 coding DNA: TGTGCCATCACAGGGACTAGCGGGAGGGGCGAGCAGTTCTTC. Its protein is CAITGTSGRGEQFF.

This clonotype has at least ten counts. The CDR3 nucleotides read TGTGCCACCAGTGATCCAGGGCGGGGGTCAAATGAAAAACTGTTTTTT. It translates to CATSDPGRGSNEKLFF. V gene TRBV24-1 combines with J gene TRBJ1-4; perhaps TRBD1 as D (5 bases). Trimming left V 3 bases short and J 5 bases short, with 15 bases between. The CDR3 is 16 amino acids. Germline V CDR1 and CDR2: KGHDR, SFDVKD.

V gene TRBV27 combines with J gene TRBJ1-6, with D perhaps matching TRBD1 (5 bases). Deletions cut 0 bases from V and 0 bases from J, with 9 bases between. This CDR3 region has 17 residues. Germline CDR1 MNHEY, CDR2 SMNVEV (reference sequence). The CDR3 region is CASSLSQGSSYNSPLHF. The CDR3 DNA follows: TGTGCCAGCAGTTTATCTCAGGGCAGCTCCTATAATTCACCCCTCCACTTT.

In its sample, this clonotype was seen many times. V is TRBV4-2 and J is TRBJ1-3, with 9 bases fitting TRBD1. The CDR3 runs 16 residues. Germline CDR1 LGHNA, CDR2 YNFKEQ. Trimming cost V 5 bases and J 7 bases; bases outside gene matches: 12. The CDR3 bases are TGTGCCAGCAGCATAGATCCGGGACAGGGCCGGAACACCATATATTTT. Translation gives CASSIDPGQGRNTIYF.

The chain uses TRBV20-1 and TRBJ2-3; TRBD2 is a possible D gene (7 bases). Germline lookup yields CDR1 DFQATT and CDR2 SNEGSKA (reference sequence). Trimming took off 0 bases at V and 2 bases at J, with 15 bases between the two ends. This CDR3 comprises 16 residues. CDR3: CSARDERGADTDTQYF. The DNA for the CDR3 is TGCAGTGCTAGAGATGAACGGGGGGCTGACACAGATACGCAGTATTTT.

This rearrangement joins TRBV7-9 to TRBJ1-2, with D perhaps TRBD1 (6 bases). The germline V gene encodes CDR1 SEHNR and CDR2 FQNEAQ (reference sequence). Trimming took 8 bases from V and 4 from J, leaving 20 bases between them. This CDR3 comprises 15 residues. The CDR3 sequence: CASGSHRVIIYGYTF. The CDR3 DNA sequence: TGTGCCAGCGGCTCACACAGGGTTATAATCTATGGCTACACCTTC.

This clonotype was detected many times. The chain carries TRBV25-1 and TRBJ2-1; D unresolved. CDR1 and CDR2 from the germline V gene are MGHDK and SYGVNS. The V gene lost 6 bases and the J gene lost 8 bases, with 14 bases spanning the gap. The CDR3 runs to 13 residues. CDR3 bases: TGTGCCAGCAGCGATACAAATGGGGATGAGCAGTTCTTC. The encoded protein is CASSDTNGDEQFF. Full variable domain (missing parts from reference TRBV25-1 and TRBJ2-1): EADIYQTPRYLVIGTGKKITLECSQTMGHDKMYWYQQDPGMELHLIHYSYGVNSTEKGDLSSESTVSRIRTEHFPLTLESARPSHTSQYLCASSDTNGDEQFFGPGTRLTVL.

This clonotype was seen many times. This rearrangement joins TRBV5-4 to TRBJ2-7; the D is unclear. The germline V gene encodes CDR1 SGHNT and CDR2 YYREEE (reference sequence). The CDR3 is 12 residues long. V was cut by 1 base and J by 5 bases, with 7 bases left in between. CDR3 DNA sequence: TGTGCCAGCAGCTTGCCCTTCGACGAGCAGTACTTC. It specifies CASSLPFDEQYF.

J is TRBJ2-7 and V is TRBV11-3, with D possibly TRBD2 on 5 matching bases. In germline, CDR1 is SGHNT, CDR2 YENEEA. CDR3 length: 13 residues. V lost 4 bases and J 3 bases, leaving 10 bases between the germline ends. CDR3 sequence (DNA): TGTGCCAGCAGCTCCGCCGGGGACTACGAGCAGTACTTC. This gives the protein CASSSAGDYEQYF. Filled out from reference TRBV11-3 and TRBJ2-7, the complete variable domain reads EAGVVQSPRYKIIEKKQPVAFWCNPISGHNTLYWYLQNLGQGPELLIRYENEEAVDDSQLPKDRFSAERLKGVDSTLKIQPAELGDSAVYLCASSSAGDYEQYFGPGTRLTVT.

The chain carries TRBV5-1 and TRBJ2-5; 7 bases map to TRBD1. The CDR3 extends over 15 amino acids. The V gene end was trimmed by 2 bases and the J gene end by 4 bases; junction bases not matched to a gene: 8. Germline CDR1 is SGHRS and CDR2 is YFSETQ. The CDR3 DNA is TGCGCCAGCAGCTTACGACCGGGACAGCTAGAGACCCAGTACTTC. Translated: CASSLRPGQLETQYF.

This clonotype came up a few times. The rearrangement uses TRBV20-1 and TRBJ1-1; D is perhaps TRBD1 (6 bases). The germline V and J ends were trimmed by 3 bases and 4 bases, with 9 bases remaining between them. The germline gives CDR1 DFQATT, CDR2 SNEGSKA (reference sequence). This CDR3 is built from 12 residues. The CDR3 sequence: CSASRGTTEAFF. The CDR3, as DNA: TGCAGTGCTAGCAGGGGTACCACTGAAGCTTTCTTT.

This clonotype was seen ten or more times. J is TRBJ2-3 and V is TRBV11-1; 8 nucleotides line up with TRBD2. The CDR3 is 15 amino acids. Germline trimming cut 6 bases from V and 5 bases from J; bases unmatched to any gene: 10. Per the germline V gene, CDR1 is SGHAT and CDR2 is FQDESV (reference sequence). CDR3 residues: CASSPSGGPVDTQYF. CDR3 nucleotides: TGTGCCAGCAGTCCCAGCGGGGGACCGGTAGATACGCAGTATTTT.

V is TRBV20-1 and J is TRBJ1-2; D ambiguous. V lost 0 bases to trimming and J lost 4 bases, with 12 bases between them. CDR1 and CDR2 (germline): DFQATT, SNEGSKA (reference sequence). The CDR3 sequence is 14 residues long. The CDR3 sequence is CSARDGGNGYGYTF. The CDR3 nucleotides read TGCAGTGCTAGAGATGGAGGGAATGGCTATGGCTACACCTTC.

Notes on this clonotype: A clone one base away is much larger, so this may be a read error. The rearrangement joins TRBV6-5 to TRBJ2-7, with a possible D match to TRBD2 (6 bases). The V end lost 4 bases, the J end lost 2 bases, and 15 bases lay between the germline ends. The length of the CDR3 is 15 residues. CDR1 and CDR2 from the germline V gene are MNHEY and SVGAGI. The CDR3 DNA reads TGTGCCAGCAGTTTCTTTGGGGGGAGCACCTACGAGCAGTACTTC. Protein sequence: CASSFFGGSTYEQYF.

About this clonotype: Being one base from a much bigger clone, this may be a read error. The CDR3 region is CASSLSRTEEALF. The CDR3 DNA follows: TGTGCCAGCAGCTTATCCCGGACAGAAGAAGCTCTCTTT. The chain joins TRBV11-3 to TRBJ1-1, with D perhaps TRBD1 (6 bases). The CDR3 consists of 13 residues. Germline values: CDR1 SGHNT, CDR2 YENEEA.

The rearrangement joins TRBV29-1 to TRBJ2-7; 7 positions agree with TRBD1. The CDR3 sequence is 12 residues long. V trimming: 4 bases; J trimming: 3 bases; junction bases outside the gene matches: 3. The germline V gene encodes CDR1 SQVTM and CDR2 ANQGSEA. CDR3 protein: CSVAWDSYEQYF. The CDR3, as DNA: TGCAGCGTTGCATGGGACAGCTACGAGCAGTACTTC.

This clonotype was detected only a few times. This chain uses TRBV7-4 with TRBJ2-5, with 7 bases that match TRBD1. The CDR3 totals 13 residues. Germline V gives CDR1 SGHVT, CDR2 SQSDAQ. V lost 6 bases and J lost 4; bases outside the gene matches: 5. The CDR3 loop is CASRTGIGETQYF. In DNA form, the CDR3 reads TGTGCCAGCAGGACAGGGATTGGAGAGACCCAGTACTTC.

A word on this clonotype: At one end the junction does not follow the germline gene, possibly because of a read error. This chain joins TRBV2 and TRBJ1-2; D remains ambiguous. Germline V gives CDR1 SNHLY, CDR2 FYNNEI. The CDR3 sequence is 12 residues long. The CDR3 bases are TGTGCCAACAGTGTAAACAGCTATGGCTACACCTTC. Translated: CANSVNSYGYTF.

This clonotype has just a few counts. This rearrangement joins TRBV10-3 to TRBJ2-5; 7 bases are a match to TRBD2. The CDR3 sequence is 15 residues long. V trimming: 0 bases; J trimming: 0 bases; junction bases outside the gene matches: 1. The germline gives CDR1 ENHRY, CDR2 SYGVKD. The CDR3 here is CAISESAGDQETQYF. CDR3 coding DNA: TGTGCCATCAGTGAGTCGGCGGGAGACCAAGAGACCCAGTACTTC.

A note on this clonotype: A read error may explain this, as a much larger clone is one base away. This sequence joins TRBV10-3 and TRBJ1-1; the match to TRBD1 covers 8 bases. The V gene's germline CDR1 is ENHRY and CDR2 SYGVKD. The CDR3 is made up of 17 amino acids. V was pared by 10 bases and J by 5 bases, with 21 bases of the junction left unmatched. CDR3 loop: CASTSDRSGGAGTEAFF. For the CDR3, the DNA is TGTGCCAGCACCTCAGACCGGTCAGGGGGCGCGGGGACTGAAGCTTTCTTT.

This clonotype has a handful of counts. The gene calls are TRBV2 and TRBJ2-5; 15 nucleotides match TRBD2. The length of the CDR3 is 16 residues. The junction had 8 bases not matched to a gene; V was cut back by 7 bases and J by 5 bases. CDR1 is SNHLY and CDR2 is FYNNEI in the germline V gene. CDR3 nucleotide sequence: TGTGCCAGCAAACGGACTAGCGGGGGGGCCTCGGAGACCCAGTACTTC. Translation: CASKRTSGGASETQYF.

The chain is built from TRBV6-5 and TRBJ2-7; no firm D call. Germline V gene sequence: CDR1 MNHEY, CDR2 SVGAGI. This CDR3 region has 13 residues. V lost 1 base and J lost 6, with 10 bases in between. For the CDR3, the DNA is TGTGCCAGCAGTTACTTCTGGCTGGCCGAGCAGTACTTC. This codes for CASSYFWLAEQYF.